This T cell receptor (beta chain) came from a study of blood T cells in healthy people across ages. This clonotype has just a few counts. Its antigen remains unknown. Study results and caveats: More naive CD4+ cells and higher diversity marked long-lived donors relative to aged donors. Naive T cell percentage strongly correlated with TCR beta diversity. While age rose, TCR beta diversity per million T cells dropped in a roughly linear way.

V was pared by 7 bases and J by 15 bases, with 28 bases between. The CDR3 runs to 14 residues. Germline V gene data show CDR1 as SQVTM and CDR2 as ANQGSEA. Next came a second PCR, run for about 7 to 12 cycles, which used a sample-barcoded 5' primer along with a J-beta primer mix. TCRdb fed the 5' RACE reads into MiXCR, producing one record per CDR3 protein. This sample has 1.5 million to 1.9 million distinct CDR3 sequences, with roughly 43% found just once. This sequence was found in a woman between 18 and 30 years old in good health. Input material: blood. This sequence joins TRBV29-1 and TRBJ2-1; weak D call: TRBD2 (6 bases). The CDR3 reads CSAGEDLNRDSRFF. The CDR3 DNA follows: TGCAGCGCCGGGGAGGACTTAAACCGGGACTCAAGGTTCTTC.